This TCR beta chain derives from a study of blood T cells in healthy people across ages. Together with a sample-barcoded 5' primer, a J-beta primer mix was included in a second PCR lasting about 7 to 11 cycles. A single record per CDR3 protein comes from TCRdb applying MiXCR to the 5' RACE reads. The data show nearly 800,000 distinct CDR3 sequences, just under 25% seen once. Between the trimmed V and J ends, which lost 3 bases and 9 bases, there was a span of 15 bases. Germline V gene data show CDR1 as LGHNA and CDR2 as YNFKEQ. The CDR3 loop spans 14 amino acids. This same sample was also part of a study on T cells of mothers and their children.

Sequenced sample: blood. The chain combines TRBV4-2 with TRBJ2-1; the D is unclear. The sequence was obtained from a boy aged 5-17 years in good health. The CDR3 nucleotides read TGTGCCAGCAGCCAGAACTTGGTAGGGCTTGAGCAGTTCTTC. The encoded protein is CASSQNLVGLEQFF.